This T cell receptor (beta chain) was observed in a study of T cells in tumors after PD-1 blockade. Study background: Either cemiplimab 350 mg every 2 weeks or pembrolizumab 200 mg every 3 weeks was given. Daily vismodegib 150 mg continued in a subset of anti-PD-1-treated patients. Blood samples averaged around 120,000 templates (range about 22,000-260,000) and approximately 37,000 unique clonotypes.

Tumor or blood genomic DNA was sequenced, with inputs of roughly 600 ng to 6,004 ng. Germline V CDR1 and CDR2: MGHRA, YSYEKL. The germline V and J ends were trimmed by 1 base and 2 bases, with 8 bases remaining between them. The CDR3 runs to 14 residues. Sequencing used immunoSEQ multiplex PCR; TCRdb keeps in-frame clones, though not all of them. The repertoire holds approximately 48,000 clones, over 70% seen once, with under 5% in the top ten. The origin of this receptor is a human donor with basal cell carcinoma. The chain links TRBV4-1 to TRBJ1-2; no definite D call. The source material was PBMCs, sampled before anti-PD-1 treatment. The CDR3 sequence: CASSQAAENYGYTF. The CDR3 region has the DNA TGCGCCAGCAGCCAAGCTGCGGAAAACTATGGCTACACCTTC.